Listed here are 24 T cell receptor beta chains from one sample, sequenced in a study of T-cell reconstitution after alpha-beta-depleted transplantation in children. Unique molecular identifiers were built into the TCRbeta library. TCRdb passed the PCR reads through MiXCR, listing each CDR3 protein once. In the table there are around 670,000 distinct CDR3 sequences, 13% of which are singletons. This specimen consisted of PBMCs, obtained before TCRalphabeta/CD19-depleted stem cell transplant. These TCRs come from a girl aged 2 to 9 with congenital amegakaryocytic thrombocytopenia, due to receive a stem cell transplant.

This clonotype was seen many times. The V call is TRBV3-1, the J call TRBJ1-1; no reliable D call. Trimming removed 4 bases at V and 2 bases at J, with 17 bases between. The CDR3 runs 16 residues. Germline CDR1 and CDR2: LGHDT and YNNKEL (reference sequence). DNA for the CDR3: TGTGCCAGCAGCCCCAGCGCGGTGGCAGGAAACACTGAAGCTTTCTTT. Its translation is CASSPSAVAGNTEAFF.

This clonotype was seen ten or more times. The chain employs TRBV4-1 and TRBJ2-1; TRBD1 might be the D (6 bases). The germline CDR1 and CDR2 sequences are MGHRA and YSYEKL. V dropped 4 bases and J dropped 1 base, with 14 bases sitting between them. The CDR3 is 16 residues long. The CDR3 loop reads CASSRRDTDSYNEQFF. CDR3 DNA sequence: TGCGCCAGCAGCCGACGGGACACCGATTCCTACAATGAGCAGTTCTTC.

This clonotype was detected ten times or more. The V and J genes are TRBV20-1 and TRBJ2-5, with 8 bases fitting TRBD2. The CDR3 totals 14 residues. Germline V gene lookup returns CDR1 DFQATT and CDR2 SNEGSKA (reference sequence). The trim removed 7 bases at V and 2 bases at J, leaving 9 bases unmatched. The CDR3 DNA follows: TGCAGTGTGTACGGGACTAGTTTGCAAGAGACCCAGTACTTC. Its protein product is CSVYGTSLQETQYF.

This clonotype was found many times. This rearrangement joins TRBV12-3 or TRBV12-4 to TRBJ2-4; 11 bases fit TRBD1. V lost 7 bases, J lost 6 bases, and 14 bases stayed unmatched. The CDR3 has 17 residues. CDR3 DNA: TGTGCCAGCATCCCGGGACAGGGGGTTAAGAGCCGAAACATTCAGTACTTC. Translated: CASIPGQGVKSRNIQYF.

V and J are TRBV3-1 and TRBJ2-3, with D uncertain. From germline, CDR1 is LGHDT and CDR2 YNNKEL (reference sequence). The CDR3 sequence is 15 residues long. V gave up 4 bases and J gave up 3 bases, with 14 bases separating them. CDR3: CASSRDLTATDTQYF. The CDR3 DNA sequence: TGTGCCAGCAGCCGCGATCTGACGGCGACAGATACGCAGTATTTT.

V gene TRBV4-1 combines with J gene TRBJ2-7; tentatively, D is TRBD2 (7 bases). Per germline, CDR1 MGHRA and CDR2 YSYEKL. The CDR3 sequence is 15 residues long. V shed 1 base and J shed 2 bases, with 12 bases lying between them. The CDR3 DNA is TGCGCCAGCAGCCAAGGGGGGGGCGGAACCTACGAGCAGTACTTC. Its protein is CASSQGGGGTYEQYF.

This clonotype was recorded at least ten times. With a much larger clone just one base away, this may be a read error. The chain has TRBV7-9 and TRBJ2-3; D unclear. CDR1 is SEHNR, CDR2 FQNEAQ, per germline (reference sequence). The CDR3 is 14 amino acids. Trimming removed 1 base from V and 0 bases from J, with 5 bases in between. CDR3 DNA: TGTGCCAGCAGCTTAGTGGCTAGCACAGATACGCAGTATTTT. Protein: CASSLVASTDTQYF.

V gene TRBV3-1 combines with J gene TRBJ2-1; 14 positions match TRBD2. V trimming: 6 bases; J trimming: 2 bases; junction bases outside the gene matches: 12. This CDR3 is built from 19 residues. CDR1 is LGHDT, CDR2 YNNKEL, per germline (reference sequence). The CDR3 DNA reads TGTGCCAGCAGTAGCCCCGGGACTAGCGGGAGTAGCGCCTACAATGAGCAGTTCTTC. Translation gives CASSSPGTSGSSAYNEQFF.

This clonotype has ten or more counts. This chain joins TRBV29-1 and TRBJ2-5; 7 bases fit TRBD2. The CDR3 spans 14 residues. Trimming took 4 bases from V and 2 from J; bases not matched to a gene: 7. Germline CDR1 SQVTM, CDR2 ANQGSEA. In DNA, the CDR3 is TGCAGCGTTGCGATAATGGGACTACAAGAGACCCAGTACTTC. Protein product: CSVAIMGLQETQYF. Supplemented by reference TRBV29-1 and TRBJ2-5, the full variable domain reads SAVISQKPSRDICQRGTSLTIQCQVDSQVTMMFWYRQQPGQSLTLIATANQGSEATYESGFVIDKFPISRPNLTFSTLTVSNMSPEDSSIYLCSVAIMGLQETQYFGPGTRLLVL.

About this clonotype: The junction shows a germline mismatch at one end, possibly a read error. The V call is TRBV11-2, the J call TRBJ1-3, with a weak D call TRBD1 (6 bases). This CDR3 comprises 13 residues. CDR1 is SGHAT and CDR2 is FQNNGV in the germline V gene. This CDR3 reads CASILTGGNTIYF. DNA for the CDR3: TGTGCCAGCATCTTAACAGGGGGAAACACCATATATTTT.

Concerning this clonotype itself: At one end, the junction sequence differs from germline, possibly due to a read error. The chain combines TRBV10-3 with TRBJ2-6, with 8 bases aligning to TRBD1. There are 19 residues in the CDR3. Germline V gene sequence: CDR1 ENHRY, CDR2 SYGVKD. The CDR3 bases are TGTACCATCAGTTTCCAGGGGGCCCCTTTAGATAGGGGGGCCAACGTCCTGACTTTC. Translated, it gives CTISFQGAPLDRGANVLTF.

This clonotype was detected a few times. V usage is TRBV12-3 or TRBV12-4 and J usage is TRBJ2-5; TRBD1 might be the D (5 bases). The CDR3 contains 13 residues. V lost 1 base and J 7 bases, leaving 10 bases between the germline ends. CDR3 sequence reads: CASSLGAQGTQYF. CDR3 sequence (DNA): TGTGCCAGCAGTTTAGGGGCTCAGGGGACCCAGTACTTC.

The genes are TRBV5-1 and TRBJ2-1; D perhaps matches TRBD1 (7 bases). Trimming left V 3 bases short and J 7 bases short, with 14 bases between. The germline CDR1 and CDR2 sequences are SGHRS and YFSETQ. This CDR3 contains 14 residues. The CDR3 spells CASSSTGAGNEQFF. CDR3 bases: TGCGCCAGCAGCTCAACAGGGGCGGGGAATGAGCAGTTCTTC.

Comments on this clonotype: A read error is possible here, since a much larger clone lies one base away. Lacking the conserved final phenylalanine or tryptophan, this CDR3 likely reflects a read error. In DNA form, the CDR3 reads TGTGCCAGCAGCTTATTGGGACCGAGGAACACTGAAGCTTTCTAT. Residues: CASSLLGPRNTEAFY. The chain employs TRBV7-9 and TRBJ1-1, with D possibly matching TRBD1 (5 bases). The germline V gene has CDR1 SEHNR and CDR2 FQNEAQ (reference sequence). Trimming took 2 bases from V and 1 from J, leaving 11 bases between them. The CDR3 length is 15 residues.

This clonotype was detected only a few times. This chain uses TRBV25-1 with TRBJ2-7; weak D call: TRBD1 (6 bases). The V and J ends lost 2 bases and 6 bases respectively, with 11 bases between them. Germline V gene data show CDR1 as MGHDK and CDR2 as SYGVNS. The CDR3 length is 13 residues. CDR3 bases: TGTGCCAGCAGTGAACCGGGACAATCCGAGCAGTACTTC. It encodes CASSEPGQSEQYF.

This clonotype has just a few counts. The chain carries TRBV6-5 and TRBJ2-4; 15 bases line up with TRBD2. This CDR3 has 15 amino acids. Germline V gene data show CDR1 as MNHEY and CDR2 as SVGAGI. The trim removed 4 bases at V and 6 bases at J, leaving 1 base unmatched. The CDR3: CASSSGLAGGNIQYF. Here the CDR3 DNA reads TGTGCCAGCAGTTCGGGACTAGCGGGAGGAAACATTCAGTACTTC.

This clonotype was found a few times. The rearrangement links TRBV29-1 to TRBJ1-3, with a possible D match to TRBD1 (5 bases). Trimming took off 4 bases at V and 4 bases at J, with 8 bases between the two ends. Germline CDR1 reads SQVTM; CDR2 reads ANQGSEA. The CDR3 consists of 12 residues. CDR3 sequence reads: CSVAGAGNTIYF. Written as DNA, the CDR3 is TGCAGCGTTGCCGGGGCGGGAAACACCATATATTTT.

This clonotype was observed many times. The V call is TRBV20-1, the J call TRBJ2-1; the D call may be TRBD1 or TRBD2 (5 bases each). V was shortened by 6 bases and J by 10 bases, with 13 bases between the two germline ends. The CDR3 is 11 residues long. Germline V gene sequence: CDR1 DFQATT, CDR2 SNEGSKA (reference sequence). The DNA for the CDR3 is TGCAGTGCCAGGGCTCCGGGAGAGCAGTTCTTC. Translation: CSARAPGEQFF.

This clonotype has more than one count but fewer than ten. The chain carries TRBV12-3 or TRBV12-4 and TRBJ2-7; perhaps TRBD2 as D (7 bases). The CDR3 has 13 residues. The ends were cut back, 7 bases at V and 2 bases at J, with 12 bases in the middle. The CDR3 sequence: CASTLGGPYEQYF. In DNA, the CDR3 is TGTGCCAGCACTTTGGGGGGGCCCTACGAGCAGTACTTC.

There are a few counts of this clonotype. This chain links TRBV30 with TRBJ1-5, with D unclear. This CDR3 has 13 residues. Germline V CDR1 and CDR2: GTSNPN, SVGIG (reference sequence). Trimming stripped 3 bases from V and 3 bases from J, with 9 bases between. The CDR3: CAWREAPNQPQHF. The CDR3 coding sequence is TGTGCCTGGAGGGAGGCCCCCAATCAGCCCCAGCATTTT.

A few counts support this clonotype. The chain uses TRBV12-3 or TRBV12-4 and TRBJ1-1; unclear D gene. V dropped 6 bases and J dropped 0 bases, with 8 bases sitting between them. CDR3 size: 13 residues. The CDR3 is CASSGRMNTEAFF. CDR3 coding DNA: TGTGCCAGCAGCGGACGGATGAACACTGAAGCTTTCTTT.

There are many counts of this clonotype. The V gene is TRBV7-9, the J gene TRBJ1-2, with D hard to call. V was trimmed by 1 base and J by 10 bases, leaving 10 bases between them. The CDR3 is 12 residues long. CDR1 and CDR2 (germline): SEHNR, FQNEAQ (reference sequence). The CDR3: CASSLGHADYTF. The DNA of the CDR3 is TGTGCCAGCAGCTTAGGACATGCCGACTACACCTTC.

This clonotype was counted between two and nine times. The J gene is TRBJ2-4, the V gene TRBV2; 8 bases fit TRBD2. J lost 7 bases, V lost 7 bases, and 15 bases had no gene match. The CDR3 loop spans 16 amino acids. Germline CDR1 reads SNHLY; CDR2 reads FYNNEI. This CDR3 reads CASMGIAGKKGNIQYF. In DNA, the CDR3 is TGTGCCAGCATGGGGATAGCGGGAAAAAAAGGGAACATTCAGTACTTC.

This clonotype was observed at least ten times. CDR3 coding DNA: TGTGCGATCAAGGGCAATGAGCAGTTCTTC. Translated: CAIKGNEQFF. The V gene is TRBV2, the J gene TRBJ2-1; D remains unclear. CDR3 size: 10 residues. CDR1 is SNHLY, CDR2 FYNNEI, per germline. Drawing the rest from reference TRBV2 and TRBJ2-1, the complete variable domain is EPEVTQTPSHQVTQMGQEVILRCVPISNHLYFYWYRQILGQKVEFLVSFYNNEISEKSEIFDDQFSVERPDGSNFTLKIRSTKLEDSAMYFCAIKGNEQFFGPGTRLTVL.